The 28 T cell receptor beta chains presented below share a single source sample, sequenced in a study of blood T cell repertoires in COVID-19. Using immunoSEQ multiplex PCR, the repertoire was profiled, and TCRdb retains in-frame clones only, with some absent. Of under 150,000 clones detected, 60% to 80% appear once; the ten largest clones hold 2.5% to 3.5%. Sequenced: PBMCs or T cells enriched from blood (not recorded which). The receptor source for this set is a woman between 45 and 60 years old who had recovered from COVID-19.

In this sample, this clone turned up a few times. This chain links TRBV24-1 with TRBJ2-3; D is unresolved. The CDR3 is made up of 12 amino acids. Per germline, CDR1 KGHDR and CDR2 SFDVKD. V lost 6 bases, J lost 5 bases, and 8 bases lay in between. CDR3 protein: CATSRTGDTQYF. CDR3 nucleotide sequence: TGTGCCACCAGTCGCACGGGAGATACGCAGTATTTT.

The chain couples TRBV12-3 or TRBV12-4 to TRBJ1-3, with D unresolved. The CDR3 sequence is 13 residues long. The germline V and J ends were trimmed by 6 bases and 4 bases, with 10 bases remaining between them. The CDR3 region is CASSRDSGNTIYF. The DNA of the CDR3 is TGTGCCAGCAGCCGTGACTCGGGAAACACCATATATTTT.

The chain recombines TRBV18 with TRBJ1-1; 8 bases map to TRBD1. Germline trimming cut 1 base from V and 1 base from J; bases unmatched to any gene: 2. The CDR3 is 15 amino acids. Looked up from germline, CDR1 is KGHSH and CDR2 is LQKENI. CDR3 sequence: CASSPQQGANTEAFF. Written as DNA, the CDR3 is TGTGCCAGCTCACCACAGCAGGGGGCGAACACTGAAGCTTTCTTT.

Turning to this clone: One end of the junction fails to match germline, which may point to a read error. J is TRBJ1-1 and V is TRBV6-5; D is undetermined. CDR1 is MNHEY, CDR2 SVGAGI, per germline. This CDR3 has 14 residues. CDR3 in amino acids: CASSDSTWATEAFF. The CDR3 DNA sequence: TGTGCCAGCAGTGACTCGACCTGGGCGACTGAAGCTTTCTTT.

This clone is a singleton in its sample. The chain joins TRBV5-5 to TRBJ1-2; D is possibly TRBD1 (5 bases). The CDR3 covers 14 residues. Germline values: CDR1 SGHKS, CDR2 YYEKEE (reference sequence). Trimming removed 6 bases from V and 2 bases from J, with 14 bases in between. CDR3 protein: CASNLQDVNYGYTF. DNA for the CDR3: TGTGCCAGCAACCTACAGGACGTCAACTATGGCTACACCTTC.

The chain has TRBV11-2 and TRBJ2-1; D might be TRBD1 (6 bases). CDR3 length: 13 amino acids. CDR1 and CDR2 from the germline V gene are SGHAT and FQNNGV. Between the trimmed V and J ends, which lost 3 bases and 10 bases, there was a span of 13 bases. The CDR3 coding sequence is TGTGCCAGCAGCTTCGGCAGGGGTAGGGAGCAGTTCTTC. This translates into CASSFGRGREQFF.

The gene calls are TRBV5-6 and TRBJ1-2; D not certain. Trimming pared 3 bases from V and 1 base from J, leaving 7 bases between. Germline assignment: CDR1 SGHDT and CDR2 YYEEEE. This CDR3 is 13 amino acids long. CDR3: CASSSHYNYGYTF. In DNA, the CDR3 is TGTGCCAGCAGCTCCCACTATAACTATGGCTACACCTTC. Supplemented by reference TRBV5-6 and TRBJ1-2, the full variable domain reads DAGVTQSPTHLIKTRGQQVTLRCSPKSGHDTVSWYQQALGQGPQFIFQYYEEEERQRGNFPDRFSGHQFPNYSSELNVNALLLGDSALYLCASSSHYNYGYTFGSGTRLTVV.

This clone is a singleton in its sample. The V call is TRBV28, the J call TRBJ1-2, with 9 bases that match TRBD1. The length of the CDR3 is 14 residues. Looked up from germline, CDR1 is MDHEN and CDR2 is SYDVKM. The trim removed 5 bases at V and 7 bases at J, leaving 8 bases unmatched. The CDR3 coding sequence is TGTGCCAGCAGTCCGGACAGGGGAGGGTTTGGCTACACCTTC. Translation gives CASSPDRGGFGYTF.

V and J are TRBV6-5 and TRBJ1-1; 7 bases are a match to TRBD1. V shed 8 bases and J 6 bases; nucleotides not matched to a gene: 15. The CDR3 is made up of 15 amino acids. CDR1 MNHEY and CDR2 SVGAGI come from the germline V gene. The DNA for the CDR3 is TGTGCCAGCGCTCTCTCAGGGGGGTGGGGCGCTGAAGCTTTCTTT. Its translation: CASALSGGWGAEAFF.

The V call is TRBV18, the J call TRBJ2-1; 10 bases match TRBD2. V dropped 5 bases and J dropped 4; count of bases not matched to a gene: 8. The CDR3 sequence is 16 residues long. CDR1 is KGHSH and CDR2 is LQKENI in the germline V gene. The CDR3 DNA follows: TGTGCCAGCTCATCGACCGGGACTAGCGATTACAATGAGCAGTTCTTC. Its protein is CASSSTGTSDYNEQFF.

This clone was observed a handful of times. V gene TRBV9 combines with J gene TRBJ1-1; TRBD1 matches 9 bases. Germline values: CDR1 SGDLS, CDR2 YYNGEE. J lost 0 bases, V lost 3 bases, and 3 bases had no gene match. CDR3 length: 15 amino acids. This CDR3 is CASSDTGGLNTEAFF. The CDR3 DNA reads as TGTGCCAGCAGCGACACAGGGGGCTTGAACACTGAAGCTTTCTTT. The whole variable domain, filled in from reference TRBV9 and TRBJ1-1, reads DSGVTQTPKHLITATGQRVTLRCSPRSGDLSVYWYQQSLDQGLQFLIQYYNGEERAKGNILERFSAQQFPDLHSELNLSSLELGDSALYFCASSDTGGLNTEAFFGQGTRLTVV.

V and J are TRBV10-3 and TRBJ2-5, with 8 bases identical to TRBD2. This CDR3 region has 13 residues. J was trimmed by 2 bases and V by 6 bases; bases with no gene match: 2. The germline V gene encodes CDR1 ENHRY and CDR2 SYGVKD. DNA for the CDR3: TGTGCCATCAGGGTAGCGGGGCAAGAGACCCAGTACTTC. Translated: CAIRVAGQETQYF.

V is TRBV5-1 and J is TRBJ1-6, with TRBD1 matching over 7 bases. Germline-derived CDR1 and CDR2 are SGHRS and YFSETQ. The CDR3 extends over 14 amino acids. The ends lost 3 bases at V and 10 bases at J; junction bases unmatched: 7. The CDR3 here is CASSSRDSWSPLHF. In DNA, the CDR3 is TGCGCCAGCAGCTCACGGGACAGCTGGTCACCCCTCCACTTT.

The chain is built from TRBV7-8 and TRBJ1-2, with D possibly matching TRBD1 (5 bases). Trimming cost V 1 base and J 4 bases, with 13 bases left between them. This CDR3 comprises 15 residues. CDR1 is SGHVS, CDR2 FQNEAQ, per germline. CDR3 in amino acids: CASSLVPGDGYGYTF. CDR3 in DNA: TGTGCCAGCAGCTTAGTCCCGGGGGACGGCTATGGCTACACCTTC.

In nucleotides, the CDR3 is TGTGCTAGTGGTTTTACGGACAGGGCTAATTCACCCCTCCACTTT. Its protein is CASGFTDRANSPLHF. The J gene is TRBJ1-6, the V gene TRBV12-5; TRBD1 matches 8 bases. The J segment lost 6 bases and the V segment lost 3 bases, leaving 4 bases of the junction unmatched. Germline V CDR1 and CDR2: LGHNT, FRNRAP. The CDR3 has 15 amino acids.

The chain joins TRBV4-1 to TRBJ1-2; unclear D gene. The V end was cut by 1 base, the J end by 0 bases, with 9 bases between. This CDR3 has 15 residues. Germline V lookup: CDR1 MGHRA, CDR2 YSYEKL. CDR3 coding DNA: TGCGCCAGCAGCCAAGGGGCTACCGCTAACTATGGCTACACCTTC. This codes for CASSQGATANYGYTF.

The chain is built from TRBV10-3 and TRBJ2-4; tentative D call: TRBD1 (5 bases). V was shortened by 0 bases and J by 4 bases, with 7 bases between the two germline ends. This CDR3 spans 14 amino acids. Germline-derived CDR1 and CDR2 are ENHRY and SYGVKD. The DNA of the CDR3 is TGTGCCATCAGTGAGTCGGCAGGGAAAAACATTCAGTACTTC. This gives the protein CAISESAGKNIQYF.

The gene calls are TRBV7-3 and TRBJ1-1, with D perhaps matching TRBD1 (6 bases). Germline assignment: CDR1 SGHTA and CDR2 FQGTGA. The V and J ends lost 1 base and 1 base respectively, with 16 bases between them. CDR3 length equals 17 residues. CDR3: CASSLSGRGRPNTEAFF. The CDR3 DNA is TGTGCCAGCAGCTTAAGTGGCAGGGGACGACCGAACACTGAAGCTTTCTTT. The full variable domain, with the rest looked up from reference TRBV7-3 and TRBJ1-1, is GAGVSQTPSNKVTEKGKYVELRCDPISGHTALYWYRQSLGQGPEFLIYFQGTGAADDSGLPNDRFFAVRPEGSVSTLKIQRTERGDSAVYLCASSLSGRGRPNTEAFFGQGTRLTVV.

The chain carries TRBV27 and TRBJ2-7; 9 bases match TRBD2. The CDR3 has 15 amino acids. After removal of 4 bases from V and 4 bases from J, the junction contained 8 bases not matched to a gene. The germline V gene has CDR1 MNHEY and CDR2 SMNVEV (reference sequence). The CDR3 DNA follows: TGTGCCAGCAGTTGTCGCCTCCTAGCGGGGTACGAGCAGTACTTC. This translates into CASSCRLLAGYEQYF.

The gene calls are TRBV2 and TRBJ2-5, with TRBD2 matching over 7 bases. The germline V gene encodes CDR1 SNHLY and CDR2 FYNNEI. Trimming removed 7 bases from V and 2 bases from J; junction bases left unmatched: 7. This CDR3 region has 14 residues. The CDR3, as DNA: TGTGCCAGCAATCGACTAGCCCTGCAAGAGACCCAGTACTTC. It codes for CASNRLALQETQYF.

The chain combines TRBV12-3 or TRBV12-4 with TRBJ1-4; D is unresolved. V was shortened by 3 bases and J by 13 bases, with 15 bases between the two germline ends. The CDR3 totals 13 residues. This CDR3 is CASSLSQTGSLFF. The CDR3 DNA sequence: TGTGCCAGCAGTTTGTCCCAGACGGGTTCACTGTTTTTT.

The chain recombines TRBV11-2 with TRBJ2-2, with D possibly TRBD2 on 6 matching bases. CDR1 and CDR2 (germline): SGHAT, FQNNGV. V lost 2 bases, J lost 6 bases, and 7 bases lay in between. This CDR3 has 13 residues. CDR3: CASSLLASGELFF. The CDR3 DNA is TGTGCCAGCAGCTTACTAGCGTCCGGGGAGCTGTTTTTT.

The V call is TRBV19, the J call TRBJ1-1; 7 bases are shared with TRBD1. The CDR3 contains 14 residues. Looked up from germline, CDR1 is LNHDA and CDR2 is SQIVND (reference sequence). V was clipped by 6 bases and J by 1 base; unmatched bases: 5. The CDR3 loop reads CASRSRQGNTEAFF. Here the CDR3 DNA reads TGTGCCAGTAGGTCTCGACAGGGGAACACTGAAGCTTTCTTT.

This clone appeared a few times. This chain joins TRBV13 and TRBJ2-1; TRBD2 matches at 11 bases. The CDR3 is 17 residues long. Trimming at V came to 5 bases and at J to 7 bases, leaving 13 bases not matched to a gene. Germline lookup yields CDR1 PRHDT and CDR2 FYEKMQ (reference sequence). CDR3 coding DNA: TGTGCCAGCAGCCCCCCGACTAGCGGGATAAGGGGGAATGAGCAGTTCTTC. This translates into CASSPPTSGIRGNEQFF.

The count of this clone is one. The chain is built from TRBV9 and TRBJ2-2, with TRBD1 matching 9 bases. V lost 4 bases, J lost 4 bases, and 8 bases stayed unmatched. Germline CDR1 reads SGDLS; CDR2 reads YYNGEE. CDR3 size: 16 residues. As DNA, the CDR3 is TGTGCCAGCAGCCCCCCCGGGACAGGGATCACCGGGGAGCTGTTTTTT. Its translation: CASSPPGTGITGELFF.

The rearrangement uses TRBV19 and TRBJ2-5, with TRBD2 matching over 8 bases. Germline assignment: CDR1 LNHDA and CDR2 SQIVND (reference sequence). The CDR3 extends over 17 amino acids. The junction had 8 bases not matched to a gene; V was cut back by 0 bases and J by 2 bases. As DNA, the CDR3 is TGTGCCAGTAGTATAGAGGGGGCTAGCGGGCCTCAAGAGACCCAGTACTTC. Translated: CASSIEGASGPQETQYF. Full variable domain (missing parts from reference TRBV19 and TRBJ2-5): DGGITQSPKYLFRKEGQNVTLSCEQNLNHDAMYWYRQDPGQGLRLIYYSQIVNDFQKGDIAEGYSVSREKKESFPLTVTSAQKNPTAFYLCASSIEGASGPQETQYFGPGTRLLVL.

Written as DNA, the CDR3 is TGTGCCAGCAGCTTAAACAGGGCTTCCTACGAGCAGTACTTC. Its translation: CASSLNRASYEQYF. This chain uses TRBV11-3 with TRBJ2-7, with D possibly being TRBD1 (6 bases). Trimming removed 2 bases from V and 1 base from J, with 9 bases in between. CDR1 is SGHNT and CDR2 is YENEEA in the germline V gene. This CDR3 is 14 amino acids long.

This chain uses TRBV7-2 with TRBJ2-5, with D uncertain. The CDR3 extends over 13 amino acids. Per the germline V gene, CDR1 is SGHTA and CDR2 is FQGNSA. The V end was cut by 4 bases, the J end by 2 bases, with 8 bases between. CDR3 DNA: TGTGCCAGCAGCTCCCGCGGACAAGAGACCCAGTACTTC. Amino acids: CASSSRGQETQYF.